This note documents a single TCR beta chain sequence. Many counts were recorded for this clone. What this receptor recognizes is not known. Base quality data are lacking; no much larger clone is found one base away. This sample is part of a study of metastatic and nonmetastatic thyroid tumors (dated by TCRdb to 2018 to 2020). Regarding the study in general: For patients with malignant and with benign thyroid disease, the researchers compared repertoires between peripheral blood samples and tumor or nodule tissue samples. Broader findings and caveats from the paper: In both blood and tumor samples, malignant tumors were reported to have significantly higher TCR beta diversity than benign nodules.

Libraries were built with PCR. Sequencing was carried out with an Illumina HiSeq 4000. High-throughput sequencing was used to profile the TCR beta-chain CDR3 region of each patient. Concerning the study's data processing: CDR3 differences across clinicopathological groups were used to build a classifier for discriminating distant-metastatic papillary thyroid cancer patients. The Shannon index was used to assess repertoire diversity, and the Morisita-Horn index was used to assess tumor-blood repertoire similarity. TCRdb ran its own pipeline on the public reads, namely fastp trimming at Q25 and MiXCR clone calling, and kept in-frame beta chains. TCRdb's processing, not the study's, gives the V and J calls here. The sample table holds around 19,000 clones, of which more than 15% were seen once. The ten biggest clones cover around 9.3% of the sample. V is pared back by 4 bases and J by 2 bases, with 17 bases lying between the germline termini. There are 16 amino acids in the CDR3, from cysteine to phenylalanine inclusive. Here the CDR3 DNA is all that survives: 48 bases in frame from base 1. The germline V gene specifies SGHNT as CDR1 and YENEEA as CDR2.

Before undergoing thyroid surgery, none of the patients had been given any kind of treatment. Using T-cell receptor beta sequencing, the researchers looked back retrospectively at clinical samples from patients, gathered between the early 2010s and the late 2010s. The chain uses TRBV11-3 and TRBJ2-5, with TRBD2 as a weak D call on 6 bases. The sequenced sample was tumor tissue. The TCR was taken from a female donor with papillary thyroid cancer or a benign thyroid nodule (not recorded which). Some clones in this sample may be carry-over from other donors' samples. The nucleotide sequence reads as follows: TGTGCCAGCAGCTGGGTAGCGGAGCGGAGACAAGAGACCCAGTACTTC. It codes for CASSWVAERRQETQYF.